Below are 26 T cell receptor beta chains sequenced from a single sample in a study of control samples from healthy donors and cancer patients. The method was immunoSEQ multiplex PCR; TCRdb's version includes in-frame clones alone and lacks a portion of them. Among under 300,000 clones listed, roughly 80% were seen once. Input material: PBMCs. The receptors derive from a woman in her fifties or sixties with lung cancer.

This sequence joins TRBV19 and TRBJ1-2, with unresolved D. Germline V CDR1 and CDR2: LNHDA, SQIVND (reference sequence). Trimming removed 10 bases from V and 5 bases from J, with 5 bases in between. This CDR3 region has 9 residues. Here the CDR3 reads CAIHYGYTF. In DNA form, the CDR3 reads TGTGCCATCCATTATGGCTACACCTTC.

The chain employs TRBV7-3 and TRBJ2-3, with 7 bases aligning to TRBD2. V lost 5 bases, J lost 0 bases, and 2 bases stayed unmatched. CDR1 and CDR2 (germline): SGHTA, FQGTGA. This CDR3 contains 14 residues. The CDR3 spells CASSVSGSTDTQYF. As DNA, the CDR3 is TGTGCCAGCAGCGTTAGCGGGAGCACAGATACGCAGTATTTT.

The chain joins TRBV5-4 to TRBJ1-2, with D maybe TRBD1 (6 bases). This CDR3 region has 16 residues. Trimming shortened V by 0 bases and J by 4 bases, and 16 bases separated the two germline ends. Germline V gene lookup returns CDR1 SGHNT and CDR2 YYREEE (reference sequence). For the CDR3, the DNA is TGTGCCAGCAGCTTGGGGGCGCCGGGGGCGTCCTATGGCTACACCTTC. This encodes CASSLGAPGASYGYTF.

This clone has a single count. The CDR3 DNA reads TGTGCCAGCAGCCGAGAAGGGCGTGGGGGGTTTAATGAGCAGTTCTTC. Amino acids: CASSREGRGGFNEQFF. The J gene is TRBJ2-1, the V gene TRBV16, with D possibly matching TRBD2 (6 bases). The CDR3 sequence is 16 residues long. Germline V lookup: CDR1 KGHSY, CDR2 FQNENV. V lost 4 bases, J lost 7 bases, and 20 bases lay in between.

The CDR3 sequence: CASSLSAGGITDTQYF. CDR3 bases: TGTGCCAGCAGCCTATCGGCGGGGGGTATCACAGATACGCAGTATTTT. This sequence joins TRBV7-3 and TRBJ2-3; 8 bases match TRBD2. Trimming removed 5 bases from V and 2 bases from J; junction bases left unmatched: 9. This CDR3 has 16 residues. CDR1 is SGHTA and CDR2 is FQGTGA in the germline V gene.

The chain has TRBV6-2 or TRBV6-3 and TRBJ1-2; D perhaps matches TRBD1 (6 bases). V lost 5 bases, J lost 8 bases, and 18 bases lay in between. The CDR3 contains 14 residues. The V gene's germline CDR1 is MNHEY and CDR2 SVGEGT. CDR3 coding DNA: TGTGCCAGCAGTCAAGGGGGGCGAAGCGAGGGCTACACCTTC. Its protein product is CASSQGGRSEGYTF.

This clone appeared a single time. The chain carries TRBV7-9 and TRBJ2-5; TRBD1 matches 9 bases. The V gene end was trimmed by 5 bases and the J gene end by 3 bases; junction bases not matched to a gene: 7. This CDR3 has 15 residues. Germline V gene sequence: CDR1 SEHNR, CDR2 FQNEAQ (reference sequence). CDR3 in amino acids: CASSTSGQGKETQYF. CDR3 coding DNA: TGTGCCAGCAGCACATCCGGACAGGGGAAAGAGACCCAGTACTTC.

This clone has just one count. V and J are TRBV5-5 and TRBJ2-7, with D possibly being TRBD2 (5 bases). This CDR3 is built from 14 residues. Germline assignment: CDR1 SGHKS and CDR2 YYEKEE (reference sequence). With 2 bases removed from V and 0 bases from J, the gap between germline ends came to 9 bases. This chain's CDR3 is CASSLMGASYEQYF. The CDR3 coding sequence is TGTGCCAGCAGCTTAATGGGAGCCTCCTACGAGCAGTACTTC.

This sequence joins TRBV27 and TRBJ2-2; D possibly corresponds to TRBD1 (5 bases). Germline V gene sequence: CDR1 MNHEY, CDR2 SMNVEV (reference sequence). V was pared by 6 bases and J by 0 bases, with 17 bases between. This CDR3 has 17 amino acids. CDR3 amino acids: CASSPYYGATNTGELFF. The CDR3 DNA follows: TGTGCCAGCAGCCCATATTATGGGGCCACGAACACCGGGGAGCTGTTTTTT.

J is TRBJ2-5 and V is TRBV5-6; D gene ambiguous. CDR3 length: 15 amino acids. With 1 base removed from V and 9 bases from J, the gap between germline ends came to 19 bases. Germline V gives CDR1 SGHDT, CDR2 YYEEEE. The CDR3 here is CASSLSYGDRVAQYF. CDR3 sequence (DNA): TGTGCCAGCAGCTTGAGTTATGGCGATAGGGTGGCCCAGTACTTC.

This rearrangement joins TRBV10-3 to TRBJ1-4; D gene ambiguous. Per the germline V gene, CDR1 is ENHRY and CDR2 is SYGVKD. The CDR3 is made up of 16 amino acids. Between the trimmed V and J ends, which lost 5 bases and 0 bases, there was a span of 13 bases. The chain's CDR3 is CAISPTLPSTNEKLFF. CDR3 DNA: TGTGCCATCAGTCCGACTTTACCTTCAACTAATGAAAAACTGTTTTTT.

The genes are TRBV3-1 (or the pseudogene TRBV3-2) and TRBJ2-7, with a possible D match to TRBD1 (6 bases). The germline V gene has CDR1 LGHDT and CDR2 YNNKEL (reference sequence). V gave up 1 base and J gave up 6 bases, with 10 bases separating them. The CDR3 length is 13 residues. The CDR3 nucleotides are TGTGCCAGCAGCCAAGTCGGCAGGGGCGAGCAGTACTTC. Its translation: CASSQVGRGEQYF.

The chain carries TRBV2 and TRBJ1-1; the D gene is possibly TRBD1 (5 bases). CDR1 SNHLY and CDR2 FYNNEI come from the germline V gene. V shed 3 bases and J shed 0 bases, with 11 bases lying between them. The CDR3 sequence is 15 residues long. The CDR3 loop is CASSEGRTMNTEAFF. CDR3 DNA sequence: TGTGCCAGCAGTGAGGGGCGAACCATGAACACTGAAGCTTTCTTT.

The V gene is TRBV27, the J gene TRBJ2-7, with D possibly TRBD1 on 5 matching bases. The V and J ends lost 5 bases and 1 base respectively, with 18 bases between them. Germline V lookup: CDR1 MNHEY, CDR2 SMNVEV (reference sequence). This CDR3 contains 16 residues. For the CDR3, the DNA is TGTGCCAGCAGTCCGCGACAGTCACTGGGGTCCTACGAGCAGTACTTC. Translating gives CASSPRQSLGSYEQYF.

The chain couples TRBV27 to TRBJ2-7, with TRBD2 identical over 7 bases. The germline CDR1 and CDR2 sequences are MNHEY and SMNVEV (reference sequence). The V and J ends lost 3 bases and 2 bases, in that order; junction bases with no gene match: 10. CDR3 length: 16 amino acids. This chain's CDR3 is CASSFSSGVWAYEQYF. The CDR3 DNA follows: TGTGCCAGCAGTTTTTCTAGCGGAGTGTGGGCCTACGAGCAGTACTTC.

This clone was detected once. The chain carries TRBV3-1 (or the pseudogene TRBV3-2) and TRBJ1-1, with 7 bases that match TRBD1. The germline V gene has CDR1 LGHDT and CDR2 YNNKEL (reference sequence). The CDR3 covers 14 residues. J was trimmed by 7 bases and V by 4 bases; bases with no gene match: 9. The CDR3 sequence is CASSLNDRAFEAFF. CDR3 nucleotides: TGTGCCAGCAGCCTGAATGACAGGGCGTTTGAAGCTTTCTTT.

V and J are TRBV7-8 and TRBJ2-7; 7 bases agree with TRBD1. Losses at the gene ends were 5 bases for V and 2 bases for J; bases not matched to a gene: 6. The CDR3 loop spans 14 amino acids. CDR1 is SGHVS and CDR2 is FQNEAQ in the germline V gene. CDR3 residues: CASSRRDSAYEQYF. The CDR3 coding sequence is TGTGCCAGCAGCCGCCGGGACAGCGCCTACGAGCAGTACTTC. The full variable domain, with the rest looked up from reference TRBV7-8 and TRBJ2-7, is GAGVSQSPRYKVAKRGQDVALRCDPISGHVSLFWYQQALGQGPEFLTYFQNEAQLDKSGLPSDRFFAERPEGSVSTLKIQRTQQEDSAVYLCASSRRDSAYEQYFGPGTRLTVT.

The V gene is TRBV7-3, the J gene TRBJ2-2; D is unclear. Germline V gene data show CDR1 as SGHTA and CDR2 as FQGTGA. There are 14 residues in the CDR3. The V gene lost 0 bases and the J gene lost 6 bases, with 8 bases spanning the gap. The CDR3 bases are TGTGCCAGCAGCTTAACCCAGGCGGCCGGGGAGCTGTTTTTT. Its translation is CASSLTQAAGELFF.

The rearrangement links TRBV7-4 to TRBJ1-4; a possible D gene is TRBD1 (5 bases). V was pared by 4 bases and J by 0 bases, with 12 bases between. Germline assignment: CDR1 SGHVT and CDR2 SQSDAQ. The CDR3 runs to 16 residues. CDR3 DNA sequence: TGTGCCAGCAGCTCCTCGGGGCCTACAACTAATGAAAAACTGTTTTTT. Its translation: CASSSSGPTTNEKLFF.

This rearrangement joins TRBV10-2 to TRBJ1-2; possibly TRBD1 for D (6 bases). The germline gives CDR1 WSHSY, CDR2 SAAADI. V lost 6 bases to trimming and J lost 2 bases, with 10 bases between them. CDR3 size: 13 residues. As DNA, the CDR3 is TGCGCCAGCAGCCTGACAGGAAACTATGGCTACACCTTC. It encodes CASSLTGNYGYTF.

The V and J genes are TRBV20-1 and TRBJ2-3; no definite D call. Deletions cut 6 bases from V and 3 bases from J, with 7 bases between. The CDR3 extends over 11 amino acids. Germline V gene lookup returns CDR1 DFQATT and CDR2 SNEGSKA (reference sequence). The CDR3 DNA reads as TGCAGTGCCCACCGGACAGATACGCAGTATTTT. Translating it yields CSAHRTDTQYF.

The V gene is TRBV7-8, the J gene TRBJ2-1; the match to TRBD1 covers 8 bases. With V trimmed by 5 bases and J by 3 bases, 12 bases remained unmatched. The CDR3 runs 17 residues. CDR1 is SGHVS, CDR2 FQNEAQ, per germline. The CDR3 sequence is CASSLNSFGQGYNEQFF. Written as DNA, the CDR3 is TGTGCCAGCAGCCTAAACTCGTTCGGACAGGGCTACAATGAGCAGTTCTTC.

The J gene is TRBJ2-5, the V gene TRBV6-6; D might be TRBD1 or TRBD2, each matching 6 bases. V was pared by 6 bases and J by 1 base, with 18 bases between. Germline V gene data show CDR1 as MNHNY and CDR2 as SVGAGI (reference sequence). The CDR3 sequence is 16 residues long. DNA for the CDR3: TGTGCCAGCAGCCTCGGGGGCGCCGGGGCCCAAGAGACCCAGTACTTC. Protein: CASSLGGAGAQETQYF.

This clone has just a few counts. The chain is built from TRBV1 and TRBJ2-5; the DNA was not compared with TRBD2, the D call given in the table. TRBV1 is tagged as a pseudogene. This CDR3 has 13 amino acids. CDR3 amino acids: CTSSQDNGETQYF. In DNA, the CDR3 is TGCACCAGCAGCCAAGACAACGGGGAGACCCAGTACTTC.

The CDR3 protein is CASSLTGAGEKLFF. Written as DNA, the CDR3 is TGTGCCAGCAGTTTGACAGGGGCTGGTGAAAAACTGTTTTTT. The chain links TRBV5-6 to TRBJ1-4; 8 positions match TRBD1. The CDR3 has 14 residues. The germline V gene encodes CDR1 SGHDT and CDR2 YYEEEE. V lost 5 bases, J lost 7 bases, and 7 bases stayed unmatched.

The rearrangement links TRBV2 to TRBJ2-7; D gene unclear. Per germline, CDR1 SNHLY and CDR2 FYNNEI. Trimming removed 5 bases from V and 7 bases from J, with 18 bases in between. This CDR3 region has 14 residues. For the CDR3, the DNA is TGTGCCAGCAGTCAAGATCTACCAGACGGAGAGCAGTACTTC. This codes for CASSQDLPDGEQYF.